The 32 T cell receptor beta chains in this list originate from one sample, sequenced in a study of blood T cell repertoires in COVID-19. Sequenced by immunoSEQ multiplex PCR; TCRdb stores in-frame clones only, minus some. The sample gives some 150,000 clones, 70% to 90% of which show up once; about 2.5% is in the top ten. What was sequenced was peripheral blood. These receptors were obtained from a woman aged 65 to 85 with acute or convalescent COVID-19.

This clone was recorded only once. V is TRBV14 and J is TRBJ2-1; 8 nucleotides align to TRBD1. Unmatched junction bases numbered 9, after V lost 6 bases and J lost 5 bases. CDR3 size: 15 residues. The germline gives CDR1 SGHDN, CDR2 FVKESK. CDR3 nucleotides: TGTGCCAGCAGAGGCAGGGGGCTGTCGGACAATGAGCAGTTCTTC. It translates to CASRGRGLSDNEQFF.

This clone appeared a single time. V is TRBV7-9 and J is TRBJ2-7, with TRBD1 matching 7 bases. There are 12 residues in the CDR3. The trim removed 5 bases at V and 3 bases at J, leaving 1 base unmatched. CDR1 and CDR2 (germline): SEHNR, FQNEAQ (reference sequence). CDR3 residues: CASSRQGYEQYV. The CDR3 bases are TGTGCCAGCAGCAGACAGGGCTACGAGCAGTACGTC.

CDR3 protein: CASSLDASGGAYNEQFF. The DNA for the CDR3 is TGCGCCAGCAGCTTGGACGCTAGCGGGGGGGCCTACAATGAGCAGTTCTTC. The gene calls are TRBV5-1 and TRBJ2-1, with 12 bases that match TRBD2. The CDR3 is 17 amino acids. Per germline, CDR1 SGHRS and CDR2 YFSETQ. The V segment lost 0 bases and the J segment 2 bases; nucleotides outside the gene matches: 3.

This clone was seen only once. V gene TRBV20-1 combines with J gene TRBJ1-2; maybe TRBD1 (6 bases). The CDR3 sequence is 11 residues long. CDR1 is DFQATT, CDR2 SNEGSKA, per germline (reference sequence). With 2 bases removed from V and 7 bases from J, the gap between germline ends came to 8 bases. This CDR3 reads CSARTRGGYTF. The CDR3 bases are TGCAGTGCTAGAACCAGGGGTGGCTACACCTTC.

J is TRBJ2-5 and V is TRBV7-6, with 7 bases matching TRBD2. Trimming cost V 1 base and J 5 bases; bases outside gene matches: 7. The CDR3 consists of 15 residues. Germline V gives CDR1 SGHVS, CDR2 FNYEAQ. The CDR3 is CASSLEGGEGETQYF. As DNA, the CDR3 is TGTGCCAGCAGCTTAGAAGGCGGGGAGGGGGAGACCCAGTACTTC.

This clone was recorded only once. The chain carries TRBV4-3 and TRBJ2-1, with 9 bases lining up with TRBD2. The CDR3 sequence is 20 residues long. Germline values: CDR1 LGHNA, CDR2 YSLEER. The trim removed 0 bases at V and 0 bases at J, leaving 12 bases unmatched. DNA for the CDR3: TGCGCCAGCAGCCAAGACGAGGTTGGGCGGGGGGGCTTCTCCTACAATGAGCAGTTCTTC. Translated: CASSQDEVGRGGFSYNEQFF.

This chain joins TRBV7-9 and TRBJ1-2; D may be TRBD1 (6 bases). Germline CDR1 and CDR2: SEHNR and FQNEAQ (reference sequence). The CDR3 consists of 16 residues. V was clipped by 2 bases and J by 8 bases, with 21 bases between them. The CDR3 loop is CASSLLPGGLGEGYTF. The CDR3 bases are TGTGCCAGCAGCTTACTTCCGGGGGGCTTAGGGGAAGGCTACACCTTC.

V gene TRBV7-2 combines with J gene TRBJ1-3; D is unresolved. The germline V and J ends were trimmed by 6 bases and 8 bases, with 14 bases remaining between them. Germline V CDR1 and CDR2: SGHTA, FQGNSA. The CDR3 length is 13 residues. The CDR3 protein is CASSSTNMDTIYF. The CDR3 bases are TGTGCCAGCAGTTCAACTAATATGGACACCATATATTTT.

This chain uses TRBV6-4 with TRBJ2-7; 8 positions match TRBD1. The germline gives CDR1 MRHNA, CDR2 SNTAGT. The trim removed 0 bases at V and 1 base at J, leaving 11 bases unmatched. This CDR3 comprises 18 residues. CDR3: CASSDSSGDRGYSYEQYF. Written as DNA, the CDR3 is TGTGCCAGCAGTGACTCGTCTGGTGACAGGGGCTATTCCTACGAGCAGTACTTC.

In nucleotides, the CDR3 is TGTGCCAGCAGCCAAGGAGGGTACGAGCAGTACGTC. As protein: CASSQGGYEQYV. The chain links TRBV3-1 (or the pseudogene TRBV3-2) to TRBJ2-7; D is possibly TRBD2 (5 bases). Germline V gene sequence: CDR1 LGHDT, CDR2 YNNKEL (reference sequence). V lost 1 base and J lost 4, with 5 bases in between. CDR3 length: 12 residues.

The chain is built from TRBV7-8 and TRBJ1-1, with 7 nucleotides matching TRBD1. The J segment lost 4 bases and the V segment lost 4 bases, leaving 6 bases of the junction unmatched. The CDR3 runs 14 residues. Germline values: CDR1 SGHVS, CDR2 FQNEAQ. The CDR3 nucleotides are TGTGCCAGCAGCTGGGGACAGAAAGGCACTGAAGCTTTCTTT. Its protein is CASSWGQKGTEAFF.

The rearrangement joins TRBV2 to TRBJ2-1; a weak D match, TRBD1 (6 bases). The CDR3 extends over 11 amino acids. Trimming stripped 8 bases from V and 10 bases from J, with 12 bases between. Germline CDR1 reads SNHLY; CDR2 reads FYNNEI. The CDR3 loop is CASHRAEEQFF. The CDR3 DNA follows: TGTGCCAGCCACAGGGCAGAGGAGCAGTTCTTC.

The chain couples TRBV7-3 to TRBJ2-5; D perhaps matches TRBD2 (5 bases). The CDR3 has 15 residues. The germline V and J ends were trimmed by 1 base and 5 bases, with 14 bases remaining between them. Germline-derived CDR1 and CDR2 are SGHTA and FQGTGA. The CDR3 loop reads CASSLRGRGGETQYF. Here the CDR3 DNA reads TGTGCCAGCAGCTTAAGAGGACGGGGTGGGGAGACCCAGTACTTC.

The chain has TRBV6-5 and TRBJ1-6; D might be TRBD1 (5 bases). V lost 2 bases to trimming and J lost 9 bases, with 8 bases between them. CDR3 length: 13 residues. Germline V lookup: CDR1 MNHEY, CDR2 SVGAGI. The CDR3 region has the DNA TGTGCCAGCAGTTACACAGGTAGTTCACCCCTCCACTTT. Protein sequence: CASSYTGSSPLHF.

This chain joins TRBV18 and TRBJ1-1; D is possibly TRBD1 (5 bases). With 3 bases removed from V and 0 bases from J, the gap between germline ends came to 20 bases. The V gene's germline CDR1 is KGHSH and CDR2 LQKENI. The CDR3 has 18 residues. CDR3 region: CASSPRGMQGNMNTEAFF. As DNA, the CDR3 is TGTGCCAGCTCACCCCGTGGTATGCAGGGCAACATGAACACTGAAGCTTTCTTT. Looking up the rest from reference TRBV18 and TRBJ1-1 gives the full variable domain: NAGVMQNPRHLVRRRGQEARLRCSPMKGHSHVYWYRQLPEEGLKFMVYLQKENIIDESGMPKERFSAEFPKEGPSILRIQQVVRGDSAAYFCASSPRGMQGNMNTEAFFGQGTRLTVV.

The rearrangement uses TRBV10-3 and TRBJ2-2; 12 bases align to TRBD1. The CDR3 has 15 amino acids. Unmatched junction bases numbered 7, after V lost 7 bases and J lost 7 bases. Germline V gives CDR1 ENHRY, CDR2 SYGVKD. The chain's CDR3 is CAIKTGTGGFGELFF. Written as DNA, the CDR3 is TGTGCCATCAAAACCGGGACAGGGGGCTTCGGGGAGCTGTTTTTT.

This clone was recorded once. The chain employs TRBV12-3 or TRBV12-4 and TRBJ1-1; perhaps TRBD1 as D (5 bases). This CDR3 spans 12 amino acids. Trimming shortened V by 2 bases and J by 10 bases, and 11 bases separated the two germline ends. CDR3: CASSLWGDRAFF. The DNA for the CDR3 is TGTGCCAGCAGTTTATGGGGGGACCGAGCTTTCTTT.

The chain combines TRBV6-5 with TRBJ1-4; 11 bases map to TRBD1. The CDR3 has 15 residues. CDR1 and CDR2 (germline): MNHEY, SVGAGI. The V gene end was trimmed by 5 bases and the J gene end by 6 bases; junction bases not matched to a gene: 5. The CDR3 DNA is TGTGCCAGCAGTCCGGCGGACAGGGGGCATGAAAAACTGTTTTTT. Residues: CASSPADRGHEKLFF.

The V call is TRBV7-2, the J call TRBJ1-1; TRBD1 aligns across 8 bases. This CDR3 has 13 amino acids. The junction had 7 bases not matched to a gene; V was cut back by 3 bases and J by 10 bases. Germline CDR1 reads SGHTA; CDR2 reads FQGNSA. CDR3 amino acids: CASSFSQGARAFF. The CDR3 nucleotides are TGTGCCAGCAGCTTTTCCCAGGGGGCGAGAGCTTTCTTT.

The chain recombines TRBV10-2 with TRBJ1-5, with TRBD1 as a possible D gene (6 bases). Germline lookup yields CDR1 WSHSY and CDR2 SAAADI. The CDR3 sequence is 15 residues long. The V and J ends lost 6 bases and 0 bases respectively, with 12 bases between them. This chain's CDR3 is CASSAGQNSNQPQHF. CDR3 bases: TGCGCCAGCAGCGCTGGACAGAATAGCAATCAGCCCCAGCATTTT.

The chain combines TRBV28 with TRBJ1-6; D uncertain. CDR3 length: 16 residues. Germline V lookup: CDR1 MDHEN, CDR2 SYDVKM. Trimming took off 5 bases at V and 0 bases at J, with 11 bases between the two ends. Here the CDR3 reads CASSVPRSSYNSPLHF. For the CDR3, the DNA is TGTGCCAGCAGTGTACCGAGGAGCTCCTATAATTCACCCCTCCACTTT. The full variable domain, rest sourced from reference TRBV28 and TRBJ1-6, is DVKVTQSSRYLVKRTGEKVFLECVQDMDHENMFWYRQDPGLGLRLIYFSYDVKMKEKGDIPEGYSVSREKKERFSLILESASTNQTSMYLCASSVPRSSYNSPLHFGNGTRLTVT.

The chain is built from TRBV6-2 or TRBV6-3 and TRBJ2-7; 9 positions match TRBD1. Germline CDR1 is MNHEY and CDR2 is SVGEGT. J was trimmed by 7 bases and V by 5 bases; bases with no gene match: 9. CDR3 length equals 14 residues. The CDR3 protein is CASSTTGGTGEQYF. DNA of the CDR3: TGTGCCAGCAGTACGACAGGGGGGACAGGGGAGCAGTACTTC.

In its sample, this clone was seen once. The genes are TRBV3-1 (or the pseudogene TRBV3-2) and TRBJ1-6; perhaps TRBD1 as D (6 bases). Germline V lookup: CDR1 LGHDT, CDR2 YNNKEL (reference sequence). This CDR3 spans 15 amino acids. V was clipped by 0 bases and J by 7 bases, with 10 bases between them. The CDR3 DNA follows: TGTGCCAGCAGCCAAGAGCCCAGGGGAAATTCACCCCTCCACTTT. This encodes CASSQEPRGNSPLHF.

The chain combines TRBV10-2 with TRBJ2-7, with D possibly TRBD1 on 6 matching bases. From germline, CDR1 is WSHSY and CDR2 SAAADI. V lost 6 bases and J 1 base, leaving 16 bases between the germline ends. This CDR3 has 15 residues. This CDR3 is CASREVQGPSYEQYF. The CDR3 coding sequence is TGCGCCAGCAGGGAGGTACAGGGCCCTTCCTACGAGCAGTACTTC.

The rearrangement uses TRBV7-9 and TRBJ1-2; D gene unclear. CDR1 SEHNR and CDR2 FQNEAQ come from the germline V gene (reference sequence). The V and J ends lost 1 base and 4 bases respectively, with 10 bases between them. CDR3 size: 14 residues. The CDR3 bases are TGTGCCAGCAGCTTAGGGGCAGCCTTCTATGGCTACACCTTC. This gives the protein CASSLGAAFYGYTF. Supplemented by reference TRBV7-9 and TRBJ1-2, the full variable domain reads DTGVSQNPRHKITKRGQNVTFRCDPISEHNRLYWYRQTLGQGPEFLTYFQNEAQLEKSRLLSDRFSAERPKGSFSTLEIQRTEQGDSAMYLCASSLGAAFYGYTFGSGTRLTVV.

The CDR3: CASSPPGRDGGGYTF. The CDR3 DNA follows: TGTGCCAGCAGCCCCCCGGGGCGGGATGGAGGTGGCTACACCTTC. J is TRBJ1-2 and V is TRBV5-6, with D possibly matching TRBD1 (5 bases). V was shortened by 4 bases and J by 7 bases, with 20 bases between the two germline ends. This CDR3 is 15 amino acids long. The germline V gene encodes CDR1 SGHDT and CDR2 YYEEEE.

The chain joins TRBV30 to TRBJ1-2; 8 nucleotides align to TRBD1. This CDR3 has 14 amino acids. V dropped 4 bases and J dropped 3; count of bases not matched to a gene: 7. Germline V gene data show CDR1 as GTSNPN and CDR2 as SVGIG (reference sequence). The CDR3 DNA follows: TGTGCCTGGACCCAGGACAGGGACTACTATGGCTACACCTTC. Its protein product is CAWTQDRDYYGYTF.

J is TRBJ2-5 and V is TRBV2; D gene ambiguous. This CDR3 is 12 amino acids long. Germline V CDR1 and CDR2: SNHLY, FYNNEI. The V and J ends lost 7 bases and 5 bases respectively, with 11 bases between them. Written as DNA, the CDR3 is TGTGCCAGCATTCTCAGCGTGGAGACCCAGTACTTC. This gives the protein CASILSVETQYF.

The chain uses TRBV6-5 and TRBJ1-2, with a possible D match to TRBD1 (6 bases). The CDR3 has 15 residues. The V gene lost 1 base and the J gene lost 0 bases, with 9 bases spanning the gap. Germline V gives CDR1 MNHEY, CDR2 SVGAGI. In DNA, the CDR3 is TGTGCCAGCAGTTACTACCGGACAGCTAACTATGGCTACACCTTC. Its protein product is CASSYYRTANYGYTF.

CDR3: CASRNEGRGYTDTQYF. DNA for the CDR3: TGTGCCAGCAGAAATGAAGGACGGGGATACACAGATACGCAGTATTTT. The rearrangement links TRBV27 to TRBJ2-3, with D possibly TRBD2 on 5 matching bases. The CDR3 has 16 amino acids. V lost 6 bases and J 2 bases, leaving 18 bases between the germline ends. The germline gives CDR1 MNHEY, CDR2 SMNVEV (reference sequence).

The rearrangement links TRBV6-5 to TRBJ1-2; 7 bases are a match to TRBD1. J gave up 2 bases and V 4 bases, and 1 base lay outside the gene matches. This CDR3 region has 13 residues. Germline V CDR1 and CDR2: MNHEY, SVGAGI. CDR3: CASSLGQNYGYTF. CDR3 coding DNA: TGTGCCAGCAGTTTGGGACAGAACTATGGCTACACCTTC.

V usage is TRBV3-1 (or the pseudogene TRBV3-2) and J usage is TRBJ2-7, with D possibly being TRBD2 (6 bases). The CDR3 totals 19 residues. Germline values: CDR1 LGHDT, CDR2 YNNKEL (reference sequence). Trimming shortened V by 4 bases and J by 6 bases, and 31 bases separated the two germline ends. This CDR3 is CASSPKSSRRGRYLSEQYF. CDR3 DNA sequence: TGTGCCAGCAGCCCAAAGTCTAGTCGGCGGGGCCGTTATCTGTCCGAGCAGTACTTC.